This TCR beta chain stems from a study of regulatory T cells in long-lasting Graves disease. As for the study in general: Newly diagnosed Graves' patients had taken antithyroid drugs under 3 months.

V shed 4 bases, J shed 7 bases, and the junction held 8 bases outside the gene matches. Germline V gives CDR1 SGHKS, CDR2 YYEKEE (reference sequence). The CDR3 has 14 amino acids. Sample time point: newly diagnosed GD, antithyroid drugs for less than 3 months. RNA extracted from PBMCs served as the sequencing template. Recruitment took place at an endocrinology department in Xi'an, China. Whole-study findings and limits: Public clonotype sharing was higher in persistent than newly diagnosed patients. For persistent Graves' patients, TCR diversity was lower than for newly diagnosed ones.

Construction of the TCR beta libraries employed iRepertoire HTBI primers in conjunction with Arm-PCR of CDR3 regions. Via MiXCR, TCRdb re-called the multiplex PCR reads, giving one row per CDR3 protein. The data hold about 220,000 distinct CDR3 sequences, with around 18% observed a single time. At least ten counts were recorded for this clonotype. Its specificity is not known. The TCR originated in a female donor with Graves disease. The source material was peripheral blood mononuclear cells (PBMCs), sampled at new diagnosis, from a patient treated with antithyroid drugs. The chain is built from TRBV5-5 and TRBJ2-4; 7 bases match TRBD2. The CDR3 region has the DNA TGTGCCAGCAGCCTGCTTCGGGGGGTTAACATTCAGTACTTC. It translates to CASSLLRGVNIQYF.